The sequence of this T cell receptor beta chain was determined in a study of blood T cell repertoires in COVID-19. Study-wide background: Collection of acute and convalescent COVID-19 samples took place in the United States, Italy and Spain. In each case, the material was cDNA or gDNA derived from T cells, B-cell-depleted T cells, or PBMCs.

Trimming left V 0 bases short and J 6 bases short, with 7 bases between. Germline values: CDR1 SGHTS, CDR2 YDEGEE. The CDR3 loop spans 12 amino acids. Original analysis: Reference gene primer amplification gave estimated nucleated cell counts. Generated by immunoSEQ multiplex PCR, the TCRdb table keeps only in-frame clones and is missing some. The V and J calls and the clone size are those of that table, but D and trimming were determined from the DNA. The sample yields roughly 120,000 clones, about 90% seen once. Material for sequencing was peripheral blood. The source of this sequence is a woman aged 45 to 65 with active or convalescent COVID-19. This chain links TRBV5-8 with TRBJ2-7, with D tentatively TRBD2 (6 bases). The CDR3 here is CASSLAGGEQYF. CDR3 sequence (DNA): TGTGCCAGCAGCTTGGCCGGGGGCGAGCAGTACTTC.